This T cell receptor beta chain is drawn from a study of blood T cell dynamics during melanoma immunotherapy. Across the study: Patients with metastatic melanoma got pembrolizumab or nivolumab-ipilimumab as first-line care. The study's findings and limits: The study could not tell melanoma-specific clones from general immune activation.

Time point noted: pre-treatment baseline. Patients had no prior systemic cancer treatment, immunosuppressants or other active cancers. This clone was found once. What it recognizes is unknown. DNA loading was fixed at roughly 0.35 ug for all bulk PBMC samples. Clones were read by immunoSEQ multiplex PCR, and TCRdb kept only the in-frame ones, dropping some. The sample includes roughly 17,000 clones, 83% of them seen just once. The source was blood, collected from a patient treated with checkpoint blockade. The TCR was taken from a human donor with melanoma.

The CDR3 reads CASSIDRGEGEKLFF. In DNA form, the CDR3 reads TGTGCCAGTAGTATTGATCGGGGTGAGGGTGAAAAACTGTTTTTT. The chain joins TRBV19 to TRBJ1-4; no clear D gene. CDR1 and CDR2 (germline): LNHDA, SQIVND (reference sequence). This CDR3 spans 15 amino acids. V lost 3 bases to trimming and J lost 7 bases, with 15 bases between them.